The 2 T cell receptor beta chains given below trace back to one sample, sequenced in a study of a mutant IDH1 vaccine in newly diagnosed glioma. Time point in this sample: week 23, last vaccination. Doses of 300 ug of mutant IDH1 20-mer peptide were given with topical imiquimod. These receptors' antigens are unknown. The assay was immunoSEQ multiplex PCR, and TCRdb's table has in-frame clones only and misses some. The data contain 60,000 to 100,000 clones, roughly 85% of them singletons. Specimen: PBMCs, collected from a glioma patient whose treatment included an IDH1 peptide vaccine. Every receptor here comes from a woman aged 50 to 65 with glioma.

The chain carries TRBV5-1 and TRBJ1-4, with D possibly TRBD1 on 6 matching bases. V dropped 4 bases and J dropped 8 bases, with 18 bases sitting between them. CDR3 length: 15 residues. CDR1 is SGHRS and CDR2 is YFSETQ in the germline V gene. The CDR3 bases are TGCGCCAGCAGCAGAGGACGAGGGGGGCGCGAAAAACTGTTTTTT. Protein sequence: CASSRGRGGREKLFF.

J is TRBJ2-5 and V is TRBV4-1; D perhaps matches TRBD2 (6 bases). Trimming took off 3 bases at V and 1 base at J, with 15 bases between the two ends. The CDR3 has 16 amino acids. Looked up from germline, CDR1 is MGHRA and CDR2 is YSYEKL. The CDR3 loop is CASSHPYRRGQETQYF. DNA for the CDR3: TGCGCCAGCAGCCACCCCTACAGGAGGGGCCAAGAGACCCAGTACTTC.